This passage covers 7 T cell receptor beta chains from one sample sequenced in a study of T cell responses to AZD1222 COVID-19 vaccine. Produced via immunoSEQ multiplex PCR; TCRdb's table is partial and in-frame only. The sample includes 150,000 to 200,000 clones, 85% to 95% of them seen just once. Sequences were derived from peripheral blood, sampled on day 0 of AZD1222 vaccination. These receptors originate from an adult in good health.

Here the CDR3 reads CASSRLGDSADTQYF. The CDR3 DNA reads TGTGCCAGCAGCCGACTAGGGGACTCCGCAGATACGCAGTATTTT. The rearrangement links TRBV5-4 to TRBJ2-3; tentative D call: TRBD2 (6 bases). Per the germline V gene, CDR1 is SGHNT and CDR2 is YYREEE (reference sequence). This CDR3 contains 15 residues. Trimming took 4 bases from V and 4 from J, leaving 16 bases between them.

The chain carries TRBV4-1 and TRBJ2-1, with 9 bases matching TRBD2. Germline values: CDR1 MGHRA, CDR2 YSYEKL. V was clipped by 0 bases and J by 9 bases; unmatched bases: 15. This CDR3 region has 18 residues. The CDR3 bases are TGCGCCAGCAGCCAAGATCTATTCGGCCTAGCGGGGACGGGTGAGCAGTTCTTC. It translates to CASSQDLFGLAGTGEQFF.

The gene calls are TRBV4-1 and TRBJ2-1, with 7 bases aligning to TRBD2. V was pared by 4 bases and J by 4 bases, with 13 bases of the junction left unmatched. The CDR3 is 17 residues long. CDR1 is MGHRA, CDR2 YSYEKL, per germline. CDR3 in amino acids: CASSPSPWSGIYNEQFF. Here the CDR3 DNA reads TGCGCCAGCAGCCCCAGTCCGTGGAGCGGGATTTACAATGAGCAGTTCTTC.

The CDR3, as DNA: TGTGCCTGGAGTGTGTGGGACACCATAACTCCTAACTATGGCTACACCTTC. It specifies CAWSVWDTITPNYGYTF. The chain carries TRBV30 and TRBJ1-2, with a possible D match to TRBD1 (6 bases). Deletions cut 0 bases from V and 0 bases from J, with 17 bases between. Germline CDR1 and CDR2: GTSNPN and SVGIG (reference sequence). This CDR3 has 17 amino acids. Full variable domain (remainder filled in from reference TRBV30 and TRBJ1-2): SQTIHQWPATLVQPVGSPLSLECTVEGTSNPNLYWYRQAAGRGLQLLFYSVGIGQISSEVPQNLSASRPQDRQFILSSKKLLLSDSGFYLCAWSVWDTITPNYGYTFGSGTRLTVV.

The CDR3: CASSLEVAGGPNNEQFF. CDR3 nucleotides: TGTGCCAGCAGCTTGGAGGTAGCGGGAGGGCCAAACAATGAGCAGTTCTTC. J is TRBJ2-1 and V is TRBV5-4; 11 bases line up with TRBD2. J lost 5 bases, V lost 0 bases, and 7 bases had no gene match. This CDR3 is built from 17 residues. The germline V gene encodes CDR1 SGHNT and CDR2 YYREEE (reference sequence).

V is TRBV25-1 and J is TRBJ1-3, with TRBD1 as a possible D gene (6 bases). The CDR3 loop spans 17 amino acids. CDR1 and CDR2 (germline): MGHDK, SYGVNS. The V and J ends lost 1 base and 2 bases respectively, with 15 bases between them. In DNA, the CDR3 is TGTGCCAGCAGTGAATCACGGGGGCAGAGTCCTGGAAACACCATATATTTT. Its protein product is CASSESRGQSPGNTIYF.

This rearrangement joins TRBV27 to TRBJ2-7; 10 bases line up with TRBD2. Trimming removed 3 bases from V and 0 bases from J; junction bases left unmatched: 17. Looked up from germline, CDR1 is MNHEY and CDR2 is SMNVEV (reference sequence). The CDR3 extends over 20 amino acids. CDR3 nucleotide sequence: TGTGCCAGCAGTTTGGGGGCCAGCGGGAGGGCATCCTCCCGCTCCTACGAGCAGTACTTC. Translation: CASSLGASGRASSRSYEQYF.